This T cell receptor (beta chain) was observed in a study of T cells in Graves' hyperthyroidism and ophthalmopathy. PBMCs were derived from roughly 9.6 ml fresh peripheral blood. TCR beta CDR3 regions were amplified from RNA. First-round RT-PCR with HTBI primers amplified the TCR CDR3 region. TCRdb re-called the multiplex PCR reads through MiXCR, storing one row per CDR3 protein. Among a few hundred thousand distinct CDR3 sequences listed, 12% to 15% were seen once. Many counts were recorded for this clonotype. Germline lookup yields CDR1 SEHNR and CDR2 FQNEAQ (reference sequence). The CDR3 spans 19 residues. V was shortened by 1 base and J by 0 bases, with 22 bases between the two germline ends.

The origin of this receptor is a woman between 45 and 60 years old with Graves' hyperthyroidism that later progressed to Graves' ophthalmopathy. The source material was blood. The chain uses TRBV7-9 and TRBJ2-7; no clear D gene. The CDR3 DNA sequence: TGTGCCAGCAGCTTAGAGTTGTTCAGCTTTGAGGACGGCTCCTACGAGCAGTACTTC. Translation gives CASSLELFSFEDGSYEQYF.